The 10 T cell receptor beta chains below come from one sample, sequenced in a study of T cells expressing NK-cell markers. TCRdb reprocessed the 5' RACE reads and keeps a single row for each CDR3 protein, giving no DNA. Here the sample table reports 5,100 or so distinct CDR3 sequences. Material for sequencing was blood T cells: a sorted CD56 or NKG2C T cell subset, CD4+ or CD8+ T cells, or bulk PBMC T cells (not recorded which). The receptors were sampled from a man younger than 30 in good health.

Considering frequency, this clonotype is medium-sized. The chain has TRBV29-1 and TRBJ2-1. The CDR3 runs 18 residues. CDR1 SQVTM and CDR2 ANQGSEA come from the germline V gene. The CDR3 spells CSVDGLREPESSYNEQFF.

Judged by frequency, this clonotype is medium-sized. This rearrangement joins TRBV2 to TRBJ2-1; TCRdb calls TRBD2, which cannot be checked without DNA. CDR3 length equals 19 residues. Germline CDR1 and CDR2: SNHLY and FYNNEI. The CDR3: CASSGFSGNHLKTYNEQFF.

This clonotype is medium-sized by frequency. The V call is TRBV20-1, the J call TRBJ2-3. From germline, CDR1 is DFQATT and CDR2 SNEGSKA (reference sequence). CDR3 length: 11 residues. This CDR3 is CSASRPDTQYF.

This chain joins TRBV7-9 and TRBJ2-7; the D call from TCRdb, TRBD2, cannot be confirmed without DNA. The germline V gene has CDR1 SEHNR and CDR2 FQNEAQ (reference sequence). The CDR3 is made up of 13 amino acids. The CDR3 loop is CASSLGTFYEQYF.

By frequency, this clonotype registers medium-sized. The CDR3 here is CASSLVRREGIGELFF. The V and J genes are TRBV7-8 and TRBJ2-2; checking the TCRdb D call of TRBD2 is not possible without DNA. From germline, CDR1 is SGHVS and CDR2 FQNEAQ. CDR3 length: 16 amino acids. The whole variable domain, remainder taken from reference TRBV7-8 and TRBJ2-2, is GAGVSQSPRYKVAKRGQDVALRCDPISGHVSLFWYQQALGQGPEFLTYFQNEAQLDKSGLPSDRFFAERPEGSVSTLKIQRTQQEDSAVYLCASSLVRREGIGELFFGEGSRLTVL.

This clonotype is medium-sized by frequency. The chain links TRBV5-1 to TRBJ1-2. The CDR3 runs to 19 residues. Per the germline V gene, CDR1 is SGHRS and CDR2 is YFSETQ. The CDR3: CASSSPASLTPYSEDGYTF.

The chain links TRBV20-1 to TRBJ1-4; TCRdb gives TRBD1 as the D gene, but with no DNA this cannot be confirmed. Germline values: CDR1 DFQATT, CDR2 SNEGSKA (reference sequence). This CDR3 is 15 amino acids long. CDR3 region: CSARDGGITNEKLFF.

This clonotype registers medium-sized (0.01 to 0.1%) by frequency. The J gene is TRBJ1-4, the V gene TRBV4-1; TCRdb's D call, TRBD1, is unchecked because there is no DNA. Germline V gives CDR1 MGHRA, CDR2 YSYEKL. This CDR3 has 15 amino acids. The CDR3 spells CASSQVGGLSEKLFF.

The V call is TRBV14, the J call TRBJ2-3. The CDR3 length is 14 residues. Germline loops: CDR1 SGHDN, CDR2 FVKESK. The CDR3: CASSPVGSTDTQYF.

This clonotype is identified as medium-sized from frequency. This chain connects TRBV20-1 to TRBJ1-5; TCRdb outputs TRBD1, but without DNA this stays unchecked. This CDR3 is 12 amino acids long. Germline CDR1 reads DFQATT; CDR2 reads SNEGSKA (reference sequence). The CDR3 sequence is CSASRGNQPQHF.